These 25 T cell receptor beta chains were all obtained from the same sample, sequenced in a study of blood T cells in healthy people across ages. Using a J-beta primer mix together with a sample-barcoded 5' primer, a second PCR was run for about 6 to 12 cycles. TCRdb fed the 5' RACE reads into MiXCR, producing one record per CDR3 protein. This sample has 850,000 to 1,300,000 distinct CDR3 sequences, with around 45% found just once. Input material: blood. These receptors came from a woman in her fifties or sixties in good health.

The chain combines TRBV27 with TRBJ2-5, with 10 nucleotides matching TRBD2. From germline, CDR1 is MNHEY and CDR2 SMNVEV (reference sequence). The ends lost 4 bases at V and 2 bases at J; junction bases unmatched: 13. The CDR3 contains 18 residues. The CDR3 sequence: CASSSRASGSSEQETQYF. CDR3 DNA sequence: TGTGCCAGCAGTTCAAGGGCTAGCGGGAGCTCCGAACAAGAGACCCAGTACTTC.

The rearrangement links TRBV3-1 to TRBJ1-1; D remains unclear. Looked up from germline, CDR1 is LGHDT and CDR2 is YNNKEL (reference sequence). With 4 bases removed from V and 0 bases from J, the gap between germline ends came to 6 bases. This CDR3 is built from 13 residues. CDR3 region: CASSPVLNTEAFF. CDR3 coding DNA: TGTGCCAGCAGCCCCGTTTTGAACACTGAAGCTTTCTTT.

Concerning this clonotype: A junction boundary mismatches the germline segment, possibly from a read error. The chain uses TRBV30 and TRBJ2-7; D is perhaps TRBD1 or TRBD2 (5 bases each). CDR1 and CDR2 (germline): GTSNPN, SVGIG (reference sequence). The CDR3 is made up of 11 amino acids. CDR3 DNA sequence: TGTGCCGGGAGACAGTCCTACGAGCAGTACTTC. Encoded protein: CAGRQSYEQYF.

The genes are TRBV7-9 and TRBJ2-5; weak D call: TRBD2 (5 bases). Trimming stripped 6 bases from V and 9 bases from J, with 20 bases between. Per the germline V gene, CDR1 is SEHNR and CDR2 is FQNEAQ (reference sequence). The CDR3 extends over 14 amino acids. The CDR3 sequence is CASREARLPGAQYF. CDR3 bases: TGTGCCAGCAGGGAGGCGAGACTCCCTGGGGCCCAGTACTTC.

This rearrangement joins TRBV6-5 to TRBJ2-3, with TRBD2 identical over 9 bases. The CDR3 runs to 16 residues. The V and J ends lost 3 bases and 0 bases, in that order; junction bases with no gene match: 4. From germline, CDR1 is MNHEY and CDR2 SVGAGI. The CDR3: CASSYLAGLSTDTQYF. The CDR3 nucleotides are TGTGCCAGCAGTTATCTAGCGGGACTCAGCACAGATACGCAGTATTTT.

The sample holds a few counts of this clonotype. The chain carries TRBV29-1 and TRBJ2-1; D tentatively reads TRBD1 or TRBD2 (6 bases each). V was pared by 4 bases and J by 2 bases, with 9 bases between. CDR1 and CDR2 (germline): SQVTM, ANQGSEA. This CDR3 comprises 13 residues. The chain's CDR3 is CSVGRDTYNEQFF. The CDR3 nucleotides are TGCAGCGTTGGGAGGGACACCTACAATGAGCAGTTCTTC.

The chain links TRBV28 to TRBJ2-7, with 9 bases identical to TRBD1. The CDR3 sequence is 14 residues long. V gave up 10 bases and J gave up 3 bases; unmatched junction bases: 10. Germline assignment: CDR1 MDHEN and CDR2 SYDVKM. CDR3 nucleotide sequence: TGTGCCAACAGGAAACAGGGGGCGCGCTACGAGCAGTACTTC. Translated, it gives CANRKQGARYEQYF.

The chain links TRBV24-1 to TRBJ2-1; 9 bases map to TRBD2. Germline trimming cut 5 bases from V and 8 bases from J; bases unmatched to any gene: 9. The CDR3 runs to 15 residues. CDR1 and CDR2 from the germline V gene are KGHDR and SFDVKD. The CDR3 region has the DNA TGTGCCACCAGTGCAACCGGGACTAGCCTCGATGAGCAGTTCTTC. Translated, it gives CATSATGTSLDEQFF.

This sequence joins TRBV28 and TRBJ2-5; the D gene is possibly TRBD1 (6 bases). The ends were cut back, 6 bases at V and 2 bases at J, with 25 bases in the middle. This CDR3 contains 18 residues. Per germline, CDR1 MDHEN and CDR2 SYDVKM. The CDR3 sequence is CASRHLPGTTITQETQYF. The CDR3 DNA is TGTGCCAGCAGACATCTTCCCGGGACAACCATTACTCAAGAGACCCAGTACTTC.

This rearrangement joins TRBV9 to TRBJ1-2; 8 bases agree with TRBD1. Germline-derived CDR1 and CDR2 are SGDLS and YYNGEE. The CDR3 covers 15 residues. V lost 0 bases to trimming and J lost 8 bases; unmatched junction nucleotides: 9. The CDR3 loop reads CASSVDRQGNDGYTF. DNA for the CDR3: TGTGCCAGCAGCGTAGATAGACAGGGGAATGACGGCTACACCTTC.

The chain carries TRBV20-1 and TRBJ2-4, with D perhaps TRBD2 (5 bases). Germline loops: CDR1 DFQATT, CDR2 SNEGSKA (reference sequence). There are 16 residues in the CDR3. Trimming took 0 bases from V and 0 from J, leaving 12 bases between them. The CDR3 nucleotides read TGCAGTGCTAGAGATCCTGGCGGGTTAGCCAAAAACATTCAGTACTTC. It is translated as CSARDPGGLAKNIQYF.

The count of this clonotype is one. The chain links TRBV6-6 to TRBJ2-4; 11 bases align to TRBD2. From germline, CDR1 is MNHNY and CDR2 SVGAGI (reference sequence). J gave up 13 bases and V 7 bases, and 15 bases lay outside the gene matches. CDR3 length: 15 amino acids. The CDR3 DNA sequence: TGTGCCAGCAACAAACTAGCGGGAGTAGGGGATGAGCAGTACTTC. It is translated as CASNKLAGVGDEQYF.

V gene TRBV5-1 combines with J gene TRBJ2-3; TRBD2 aligns across 16 bases. V dropped 4 bases and J dropped 6; count of bases not matched to a gene: 5. In germline, CDR1 is SGHRS, CDR2 YFSETQ. This CDR3 contains 16 residues. The CDR3 here is CASSPGLAGGPDTQYF. In DNA form, the CDR3 reads TGCGCCAGCAGCCCGGGACTAGCGGGAGGGCCGGATACGCAGTATTTT.

The V gene is TRBV3-1, the J gene TRBJ2-3; 7 bases map to TRBD2. CDR1 and CDR2 from the germline V gene are LGHDT and YNNKEL (reference sequence). The V and J ends lost 2 bases and 5 bases, in that order; junction bases with no gene match: 10. The CDR3 runs to 16 residues. The CDR3 nucleotides are TGTGCCAGCAGCCAATTACTAGCGACCGAGGGAGATACGCAGTATTTT. Protein sequence: CASSQLLATEGDTQYF.

There are a few counts of this clonotype. V gene TRBV7-3 combines with J gene TRBJ2-3; 8 nucleotides match TRBD1. This CDR3 is 19 amino acids long. The germline V gene encodes CDR1 SGHTA and CDR2 FQGTGA. V lost 5 bases and J lost 2; bases outside the gene matches: 18. The CDR3 nucleotides are TGTGCCAGCAGCCCCTTCGGGTTTCAGGGGGCGGATCTCACAGATACGCAGTATTTT. Residues: CASSPFGFQGADLTDTQYF.

The genes are TRBV6-6 and TRBJ2-1; 8 bases match TRBD2. The J segment lost 4 bases and the V segment lost 7 bases, leaving 6 bases of the junction unmatched. Germline V gene data show CDR1 as MNHNY and CDR2 as SVGAGI (reference sequence). This CDR3 comprises 14 residues. This CDR3 reads CASTAGEGYNEQFF. The CDR3 coding sequence is TGTGCCAGCACAGCGGGAGAAGGATACAATGAGCAGTTCTTC.

V gene TRBV7-8 combines with J gene TRBJ2-1, with 8 bases identical to TRBD2. CDR1 is SGHVS, CDR2 FQNEAQ, per germline. This CDR3 contains 15 residues. The trim removed 5 bases at V and 6 bases at J, leaving 9 bases unmatched. CDR3 sequence reads: CASSEGLASPNEQFF. The CDR3 DNA follows: TGTGCCAGCAGCGAAGGACTAGCCTCGCCCAATGAGCAGTTCTTC.

As to this clonotype: This may arise from a read error, as a much more abundant clone is one base away. The rearrangement joins TRBV9 to TRBJ2-7, with 8 bases that match TRBD2. The CDR3 has 14 residues. Germline trimming cut 0 bases from V and 5 bases from J; bases unmatched to any gene: 4. Germline lookup yields CDR1 SGDLS and CDR2 YYNGEE. The CDR3 loop is CASSVAGGSDEQYF. DNA for the CDR3: TGTGCCAGCAGCGTAGCGGGAGGGTCCGACGAGCAGTACTTC. Full variable domain (rest looked up from reference TRBV9 and TRBJ2-7): DSGVTQTPKHLITATGQRVTLRCSPRSGDLSVYWYQQSLDQGLQFLIQYYNGEERAKGNILERFSAQQFPDLHSELNLSSLELGDSALYFCASSVAGGSDEQYFGPGTRLTVT.

This clonotype showed up just a few times. The genes are TRBV5-1 and TRBJ2-1, with TRBD1 identical over 7 bases. This CDR3 comprises 15 residues. CDR1 is SGHRS and CDR2 is YFSETQ in the germline V gene. J was trimmed by 8 bases and V by 0 bases; bases with no gene match: 8. In DNA, the CDR3 is TGCGCCAGCAGCTTGGCCCTGCCCCAGGGGGATGAGCAGTTCTTC. The encoded protein is CASSLALPQGDEQFF.

This clonotype was counted between two and nine times. The rearrangement joins TRBV20-1 to TRBJ2-7, with D unresolved. Trimming removed 3 bases at V and 6 bases at J, with 15 bases between. The CDR3 length is 13 residues. Looked up from germline, CDR1 is DFQATT and CDR2 is SNEGSKA (reference sequence). The CDR3 region has the DNA TGCAGTGCTAGTTGGGTTGATATCGGCGAGCAGTACTTC. It encodes CSASWVDIGEQYF.

This sequence joins TRBV28 and TRBJ2-4; D gene ambiguous. The germline gives CDR1 MDHEN, CDR2 SYDVKM. The V gene lost 3 bases and the J gene lost 1 base, with 10 bases spanning the gap. This CDR3 has 15 residues. The CDR3 DNA is TGTGCCAGCAGTTTGTGGGAACGGGCCAAAAACATTCAGTACTTC. It specifies CASSLWERAKNIQYF. Looking up the rest from reference TRBV28 and TRBJ2-4 gives the full variable domain: DVKVTQSSRYLVKRTGEKVFLECVQDMDHENMFWYRQDPGLGLRLIYFSYDVKMKEKGDIPEGYSVSREKKERFSLILESASTNQTSMYLCASSLWERAKNIQYFGAGTRLSVL.

This clonotype has a handful of counts. The chain is built from TRBV12-3 or TRBV12-4 and TRBJ1-2; D remains ambiguous. With 1 base removed from V and 4 bases from J, the gap between germline ends came to 4 bases. The CDR3 sequence is 12 residues long. The CDR3 loop reads CASSLGTYGYTF. CDR3 DNA sequence: TGTGCCAGCAGTTTAGGGACCTATGGCTACACCTTC.

J is TRBJ1-6 and V is TRBV10-3; D may be TRBD1 (6 bases). Germline V gives CDR1 ENHRY, CDR2 SYGVKD. V gave up 3 bases and J gave up 9 bases, with 15 bases separating them. There are 15 residues in the CDR3. The CDR3 spells CAISDSGTGRSPLHF. CDR3 bases: TGTGCCATCAGTGATTCCGGAACAGGGCGTTCACCCCTCCACTTT.

V usage is TRBV15 and J usage is TRBJ2-1; the match to TRBD2 covers 8 bases. J was trimmed by 2 bases and V by 7 bases; bases with no gene match: 4. Looked up from germline, CDR1 is LNHNV and CDR2 is YYDKDF (reference sequence). The CDR3 contains 14 residues. CDR3 residues: CATNAGGAYNEQFF. The CDR3 bases are TGTGCCACCAACGCGGGAGGCGCCTACAATGAGCAGTTCTTC.

V is TRBV27 and J is TRBJ2-3, with 11 bases aligning to TRBD2. Germline trimming cut 6 bases from V and 4 bases from J; bases unmatched to any gene: 6. This CDR3 region has 15 residues. The germline gives CDR1 MNHEY, CDR2 SMNVEV (reference sequence). The CDR3 DNA reads as TGTGCCAGCAGGAGACTAGCGGGAAGGGCAGATACGCAGTATTTT. Translation: CASRRLAGRADTQYF.